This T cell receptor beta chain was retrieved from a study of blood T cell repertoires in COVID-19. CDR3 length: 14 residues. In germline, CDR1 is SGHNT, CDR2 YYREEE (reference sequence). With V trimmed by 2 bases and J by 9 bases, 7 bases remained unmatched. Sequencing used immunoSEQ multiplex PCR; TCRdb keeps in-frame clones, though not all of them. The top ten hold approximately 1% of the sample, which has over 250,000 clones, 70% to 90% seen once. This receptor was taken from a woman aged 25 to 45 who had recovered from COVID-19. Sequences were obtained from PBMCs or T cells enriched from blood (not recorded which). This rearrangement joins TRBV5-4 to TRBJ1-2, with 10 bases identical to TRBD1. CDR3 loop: CASSLIRDRGRYTF. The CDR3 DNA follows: TGTGCCAGCAGCTTAATACGGGACAGGGGACGCTACACCTTC.